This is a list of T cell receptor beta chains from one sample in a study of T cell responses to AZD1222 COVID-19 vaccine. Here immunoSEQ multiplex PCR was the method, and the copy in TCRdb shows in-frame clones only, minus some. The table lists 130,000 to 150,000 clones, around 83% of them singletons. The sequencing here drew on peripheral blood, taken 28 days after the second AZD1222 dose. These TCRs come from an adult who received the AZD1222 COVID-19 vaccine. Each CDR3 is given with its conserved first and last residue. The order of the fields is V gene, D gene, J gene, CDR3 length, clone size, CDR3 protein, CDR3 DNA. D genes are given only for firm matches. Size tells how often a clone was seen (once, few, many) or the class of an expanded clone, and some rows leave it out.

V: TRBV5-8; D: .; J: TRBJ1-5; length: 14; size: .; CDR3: CASSLVAGEQPQHF; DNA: TGTGCCAGCAGCTTGGTTGCGGGTGAGCAGCCCCAGCATTTT
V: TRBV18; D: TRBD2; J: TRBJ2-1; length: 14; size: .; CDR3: CASSPRGGSGEQFF; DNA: TGTGCCAGCTCACCACGGGGCGGGAGCGGGGAGCAGTTCTTC
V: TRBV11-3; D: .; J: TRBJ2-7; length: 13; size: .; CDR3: CASSPSPSYEQYF; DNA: TGTGCCAGCAGCCCCTCCCCGTCCTACGAGCAGTACTTC
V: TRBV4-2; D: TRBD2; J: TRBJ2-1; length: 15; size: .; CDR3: CASSPYGGAYNEQFF; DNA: TGTGCCAGCAGCCCCTATGGGGGGGCCTACAATGAGCAGTTCTTC
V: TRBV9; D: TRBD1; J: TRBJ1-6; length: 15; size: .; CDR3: CASSAGQGVNSPLHF; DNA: TGTGCCAGCAGCGCGGGACAGGGGGTTAATTCACCCCTCCACTTT
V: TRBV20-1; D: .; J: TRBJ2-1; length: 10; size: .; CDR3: CSAGRSEQFF; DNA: TGCAGTGCCGGTCGAAGTGAGCAGTTCTTC
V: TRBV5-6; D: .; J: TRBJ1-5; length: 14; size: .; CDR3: CASSLTDSNQPQHF; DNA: TGTGCCAGCAGCTTGACGGATAGCAATCAGCCCCAGCATTTT
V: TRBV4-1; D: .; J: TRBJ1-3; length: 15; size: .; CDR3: CASSRLGAAGNTIYF; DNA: TGCGCCAGCAGCCGCTTGGGGGCAGCAGGAAACACCATATATTTT
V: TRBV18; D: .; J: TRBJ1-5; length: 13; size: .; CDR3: CASSPGVNQPQHF; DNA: TGTGCCAGCTCACCAGGGGTCAATCAGCCCCAGCATTTT
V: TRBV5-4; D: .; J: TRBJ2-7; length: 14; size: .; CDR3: CASSVIQGSYEQYF; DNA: TGTGCCAGCAGCGTTATACAGGGAAGCTACGAGCAGTACTTC
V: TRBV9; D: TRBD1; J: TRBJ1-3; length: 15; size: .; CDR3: CASSGGTASGNTIYF; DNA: TGTGCCAGCAGCGGAGGGACAGCCTCTGGAAACACCATATATTTT
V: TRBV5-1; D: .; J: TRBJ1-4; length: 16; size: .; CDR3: CASSWDVGAGDEKLFF; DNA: TGCGCCAGCAGCTGGGATGTGGGGGCCGGGGATGAAAAACTGTTTTTT
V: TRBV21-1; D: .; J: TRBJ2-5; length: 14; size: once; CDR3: CASNPCMYQETQYF; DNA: TGTGCCAGCAACCCTTGTATGTACCAAGAGACCCAGTACTTC
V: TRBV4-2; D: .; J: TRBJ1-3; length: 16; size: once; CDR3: CASSHERTASGNTIYF; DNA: TGTGCCAGCAGCCATGAAAGGACAGCCTCTGGAAACACCATATATTTT
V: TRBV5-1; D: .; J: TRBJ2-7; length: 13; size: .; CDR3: CASSMTEKYEQYF; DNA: TGCGCCAGCAGCATGACGGAGAAATACGAGCAGTACTTC
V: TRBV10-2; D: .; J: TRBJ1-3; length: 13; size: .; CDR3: CASTWDSGNTIYF; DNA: TGCGCCAGCACTTGGGACTCTGGAAACACCATATATTTT
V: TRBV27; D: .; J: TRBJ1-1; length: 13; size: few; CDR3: CASSGQRNTEAFF; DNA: TGTGCCAGCAGTGGTCAGCGGAACACTGAAGCTTTCTTT
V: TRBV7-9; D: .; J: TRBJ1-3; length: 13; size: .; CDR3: CASSRGAGNTIYF; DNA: TGTGCCAGCAGCCGGGGGGCTGGAAACACCATATATTTT
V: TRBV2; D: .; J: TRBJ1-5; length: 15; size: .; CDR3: CASSLGGRGNQPQHF; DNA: TGTGCCAGCAGCTTGGGGGGTAGAGGCAATCAGCCCCAGCATTTT
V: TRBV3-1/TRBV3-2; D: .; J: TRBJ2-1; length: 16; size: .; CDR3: CASSPGHLSSYNEQFF; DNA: TGTGCCAGCAGCCCCGGACATTTAAGTTCCTACAATGAGCAGTTCTTC
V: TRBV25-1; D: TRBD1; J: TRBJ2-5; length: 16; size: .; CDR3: CASSGRVRGTQETQYF; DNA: TGTGCCAGCAGTGGTCGAGTCAGGGGGACCCAAGAGACCCAGTACTTC
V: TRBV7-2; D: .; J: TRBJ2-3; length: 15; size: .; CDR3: CASSPRGFWTDTQYF; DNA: TGTGCCAGCAGCCCGAGGGGCTTTTGGACAGATACGCAGTATTTT
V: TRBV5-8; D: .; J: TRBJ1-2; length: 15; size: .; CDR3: CASSLEGSNFIGYTF; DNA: TGTGCCAGCAGCTTGGAAGGGAGCAACTTTATTGGCTACACCTTC
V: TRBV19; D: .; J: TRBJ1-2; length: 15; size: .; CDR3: CASTAFQGNNYGYTF; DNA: TGTGCCAGTACCGCATTCCAGGGGAATAACTATGGCTACACCTTC
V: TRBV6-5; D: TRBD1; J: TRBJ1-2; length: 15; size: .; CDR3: CASSYKTGTLYGYTF; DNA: TGTGCCAGCAGTTACAAGACAGGGACCCTCTATGGCTACACCTTC
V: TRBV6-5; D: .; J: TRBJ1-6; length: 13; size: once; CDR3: CASSYSTYSPLHF; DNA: TGTGCCAGCAGTTACTCGACCTATTCACCCCTCCACTTT
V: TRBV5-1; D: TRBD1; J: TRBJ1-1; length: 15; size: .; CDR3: CASKGTANVNTEAFF; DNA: TGCGCCAGCAAAGGGACAGCTAATGTGAACACTGAAGCTTTCTTT
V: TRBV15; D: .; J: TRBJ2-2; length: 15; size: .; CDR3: CATSRDKQWPGELFF; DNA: TGTGCCACCAGCAGAGATAAACAGTGGCCCGGGGAGCTGTTTTTT
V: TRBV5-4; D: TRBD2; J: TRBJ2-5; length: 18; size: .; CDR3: CASSFPASGRTLQETQYF; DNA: TGTGCCAGCAGCTTTCCTGCTAGCGGGAGGACTCTTCAAGAGACCCAGTACTTC
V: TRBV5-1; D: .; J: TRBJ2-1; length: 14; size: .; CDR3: CASSPYPGDNEQFF; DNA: TGCGCCAGCAGCCCGTATCCAGGGGACAATGAGCAGTTCTTC
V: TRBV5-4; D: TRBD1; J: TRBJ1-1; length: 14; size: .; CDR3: CASSIGQGLTEAFF; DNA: TGTGCCAGCAGCATTGGACAGGGTTTGACTGAAGCTTTCTTT
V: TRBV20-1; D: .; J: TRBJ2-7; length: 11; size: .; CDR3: CSAGDFYEQYF; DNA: TGCAGTGCCGGGGACTTTTACGAGCAGTACTTC
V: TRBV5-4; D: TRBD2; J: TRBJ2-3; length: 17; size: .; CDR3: CASSLELAGGRGDTQYF; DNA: TGTGCCAGCAGCTTGGAACTAGCGGGGGGGCGCGGAGATACGCAGTATTTT
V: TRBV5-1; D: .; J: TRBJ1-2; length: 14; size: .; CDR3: CASSLTGSNYGYTF; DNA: TGCGCCAGCAGCTTGACAGGGTCGAACTATGGCTACACCTTC
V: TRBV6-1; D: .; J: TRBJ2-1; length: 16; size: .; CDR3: CASSGPQGGRNNEQFF; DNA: TGTGCCAGCAGTGGCCCCCAGGGCGGAAGAAACAATGAGCAGTTCTTC
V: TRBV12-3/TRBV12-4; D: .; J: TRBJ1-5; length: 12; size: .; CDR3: CASTTVLQPQHF; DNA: TGTGCCAGCACGACAGTTCTTCAGCCCCAGCATTTT
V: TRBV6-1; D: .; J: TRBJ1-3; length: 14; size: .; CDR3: CASSDMYSGNTIYF; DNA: TGTGCCAGCAGTGACATGTACTCTGGAAACACCATATATTTT
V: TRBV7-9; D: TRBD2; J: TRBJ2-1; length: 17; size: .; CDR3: CASSLAELAGVSNEQFF; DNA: TGTGCCAGCAGCTTAGCGGAACTAGCGGGGGTCTCCAATGAGCAGTTCTTC
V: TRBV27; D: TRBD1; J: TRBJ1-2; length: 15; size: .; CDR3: CASSLLRDSLEGYTF; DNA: TGTGCCAGCAGTCTCCTCCGGGACAGCCTCGAGGGCTACACCTTC
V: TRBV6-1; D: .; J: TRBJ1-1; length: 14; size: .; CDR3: CASSELRGNTEAFF; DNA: TGTGCCAGCAGTGAACTGAGGGGGAACACTGAAGCTTTCTTT
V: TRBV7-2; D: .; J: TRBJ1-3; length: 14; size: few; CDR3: CASSLEGVADTIYF; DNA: TGTGCCAGCAGCTTAGAGGGGGTGGCGGACACCATATATTTT
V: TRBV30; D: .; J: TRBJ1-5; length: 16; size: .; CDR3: CAWSAYRTIVNQPQHF; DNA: TGTGCCTGGAGTGCATACAGGACAATAGTCAATCAGCCCCAGCATTTT
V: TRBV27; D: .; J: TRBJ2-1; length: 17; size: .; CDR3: CASSSIQWADSYNEQFF; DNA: TGTGCCAGCAGTTCCATACAATGGGCTGACTCCTACAATGAGCAGTTCTTC
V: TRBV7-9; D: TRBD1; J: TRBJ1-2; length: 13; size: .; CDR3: CATTDRGIYGYTF; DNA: TGTGCCACTACGGACAGGGGGATCTATGGCTACACCTTC
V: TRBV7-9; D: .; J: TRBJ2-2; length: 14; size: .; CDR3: CASSLYTNTGELFF; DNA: TGTGCCAGCAGCCTCTACACGAACACCGGGGAGCTGTTTTTT
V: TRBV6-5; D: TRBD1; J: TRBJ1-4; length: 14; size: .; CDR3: CASSPRGTVEKLFF; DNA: TGTGCCAGCAGTCCCCGTGGGACAGTCGAAAAACTGTTTTTT
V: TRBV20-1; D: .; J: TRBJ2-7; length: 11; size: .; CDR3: CSARYVGEQYF; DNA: TGCAGTGCTAGGTACGTTGGCGAGCAGTACTTC
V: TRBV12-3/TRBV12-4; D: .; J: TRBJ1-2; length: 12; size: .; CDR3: CASRLTENGYTF; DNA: TGTGCCAGCAGACTCACGGAGAATGGCTACACCTTC
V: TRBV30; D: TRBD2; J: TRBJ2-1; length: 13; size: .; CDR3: CAWRRGLAGGQFF; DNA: TGTGCCTGGAGGAGGGGACTAGCGGGAGGGCAGTTCTTC
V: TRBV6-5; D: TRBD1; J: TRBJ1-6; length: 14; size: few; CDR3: CASRSTGRNSPLHF; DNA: TGTGCCAGCAGGTCGACAGGGCGAAATTCACCCCTCCACTTT
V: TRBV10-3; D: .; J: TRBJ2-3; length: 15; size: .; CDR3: CAISAVGLLTDTQYF; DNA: TGTGCCATCAGTGCCGTAGGACTACTCACAGATACGCAGTATTTT
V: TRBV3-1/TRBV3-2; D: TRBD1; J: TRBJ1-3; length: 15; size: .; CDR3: CASSYRGQTGNTIYF; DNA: TGTGCCAGCAGCTACAGGGGACAGACGGGAAACACCATATATTTT
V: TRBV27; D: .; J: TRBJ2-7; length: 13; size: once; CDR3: CASSTGSSYEQYF; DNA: TGTGCCAGCAGCACCGGCAGCTCCTACGAGCAGTACTTC
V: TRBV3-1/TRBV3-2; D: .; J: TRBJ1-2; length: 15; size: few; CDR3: CASSPVGGPSYGYTF; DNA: TGTGCCAGCAGCCCAGTTGGGGGGCCCTCCTATGGCTACACCTTC
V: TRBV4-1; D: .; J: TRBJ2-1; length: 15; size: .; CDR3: CASSQDRTYLREQFF; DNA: TGCGCCAGCAGCCAAGACCGGACTTACCTGAGGGAGCAGTTCTTC
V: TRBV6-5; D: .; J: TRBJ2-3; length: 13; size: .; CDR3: CASRGTSTDTQYF; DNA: TGTGCCAGCAGGGGGACTTCGACAGATACGCAGTATTTT
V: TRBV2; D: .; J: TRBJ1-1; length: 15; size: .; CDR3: CASEGPRTVNTEAFF; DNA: TGTGCCAGCGAGGGCCCCCGGACAGTAAACACTGAAGCTTTCTTT
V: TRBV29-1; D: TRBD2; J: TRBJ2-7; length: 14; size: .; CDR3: CSAGAGLAGYEQYF; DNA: TGCAGCGCGGGGGCTGGGCTAGCGGGTTACGAGCAGTACTTC
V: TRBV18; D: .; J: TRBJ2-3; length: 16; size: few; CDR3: CASSLTRDTGTDTQYF; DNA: TGTGCCAGCTCACTTACCCGGGACACAGGCACAGATACGCAGTATTTT